This is a list of T cell receptor beta chains from one sample in a study of early T cells in non-severe SARS-CoV-2 infection. TCRdb reprocessed the 5' RACE reads via MiXCR and lists one record per CDR3 protein. The sample holds tens of thousands of distinct CDR3 sequences, around 6.1% seen once. Sequencing was performed on whole blood, taken at baseline. The receptors were gathered from an adult who was a healthcare worker with PCR-confirmed SARS-CoV-2 infection or an uninfected control (not recorded which). The conserved cysteine and the conserved F or W are not part of the CDR3 here. Fields, in order: J gene, V gene, CDR3 protein.

TRBJ2-7 TRBV6-6 ASSETKGEQY
TRBJ1-2 TRBV3-1 ASSTVRDRGAYGYT
TRBJ2-3 TRBV21-1 ASSKASGRATDTQY
TRBJ2-1 TRBV12-3/TRBV12-4 SVGSPGDEQF
TRBJ2-5 TRBV9 ASSVGNQETQY
TRBJ1-5 TRBV7-9 ASSIGAAENQPQH
TRBJ1-5 TRBV4-1 ASSQGANQPQH
TRBJ1-5 TRBV6-2/TRBV6-3 ASSYSSNTGTASKPQH
TRBJ2-3 TRBV7-2 ASSLRPAAILDTQY
TRBJ1-3 TRBV6-5 ASRKWSGAASSTSGNTIY
TRBJ2-7 TRBV6-5 VSSTLRDRGKQY
TRBJ2-3 TRBV6-5 ASSRRGSDTQY
TRBJ2-7 TRBV7-9 ASSQTGGKYEQY
TRBJ2-7 TRBV27 ASSFKGGGGQY
TRBJ2-1 TRBV11-2 ASSSIAGAYNEQF
TRBJ1-2 TRBV27 ASSPTGGDYGYT
TRBJ2-7 TRBV11-2 ASRAVGDEQY
TRBJ1-1 TRBV20-1 SELNTEAF
TRBJ2-1 TRBV7-8 ASSVDRTVNEQF
TRBJ2-1 TRBV18 ASSPSQGAYNEQF
TRBJ2-3 TRBV11-1 ASSRRYRQGGQY
TRBJ2-2 TRBV7-8 ASSTRQDGAGELF
TRBJ1-4 TRBV4-1 ASSQARSQRDGDEKLF
TRBJ1-3 TRBV4-1 ASSHADGSSGNTIY
TRBJ2-7 TRBV2 ASSTDERSEQY
TRBJ2-7 TRBV7-9 ASSSTGGEQY
TRBJ2-7 TRBV4-1 ASSRGTSGTYEQY
TRBJ2-1 TRBV7-3 ASSLRGPASDEQF
TRBJ1-3 TRBV11-2 ASSPSTGGVY
TRBJ1-3 TRBV14 ASTLGHSGNTIY
TRBJ1-3 TRBV5-4 ASSLGSGAGNTIY
TRBJ1-1 TRBV14 ASSQWGGRGRTEAF
TRBJ2-7 TRBV20-1 SARDKGSPYEQY
TRBJ2-1 TRBV6-2/TRBV6-3 ASSLGGKGNEQF
TRBJ1-4 TRBV3-1 ASSHLGANEKLF
TRBJ2-5 TRBV20-1 SAREVVYQETQY